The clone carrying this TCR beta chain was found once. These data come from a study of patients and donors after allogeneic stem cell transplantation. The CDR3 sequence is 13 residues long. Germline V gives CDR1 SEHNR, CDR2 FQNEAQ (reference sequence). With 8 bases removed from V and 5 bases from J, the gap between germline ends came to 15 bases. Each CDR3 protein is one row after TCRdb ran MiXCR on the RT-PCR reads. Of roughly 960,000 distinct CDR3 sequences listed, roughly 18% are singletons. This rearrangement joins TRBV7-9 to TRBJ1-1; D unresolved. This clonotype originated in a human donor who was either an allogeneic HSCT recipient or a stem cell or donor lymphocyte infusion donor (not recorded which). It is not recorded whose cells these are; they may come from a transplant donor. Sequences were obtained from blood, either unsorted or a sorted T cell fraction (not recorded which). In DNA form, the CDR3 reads TGTGCCAGCGATAAGGGTAGAGGTACTGAAGCTTTCTTT. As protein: CASDKGRGTEAFF.